The present T cell receptor beta chain was sequenced within a study of T cell changes during pregnancy in multiple sclerosis. Clones were read by immunoSEQ multiplex PCR, and TCRdb kept only the in-frame ones, dropping some. The table includes tens of thousands of clones, 85% to 95% detected once. This specimen was CD4+ T cells from peripheral blood mononuclear cells, taken in the third trimester of pregnancy. The source of this sequence is a female donor with multiple sclerosis, enrolled in a pregnancy study.

The CDR3 reads CASSTQGGTGELFF. The DNA of the CDR3 is TGTGCCAGTAGTACGCAGGGGGGCACCGGGGAGCTGTTTTTT. The chain uses TRBV19 and TRBJ2-2; tentatively, D is TRBD1 (7 bases). Germline assignment: CDR1 LNHDA and CDR2 SQIVND (reference sequence). The CDR3 contains 14 residues. V dropped 4 bases and J dropped 4 bases, with 10 bases sitting between them.